The present entry profiles one TCR beta chain with its context. The CDR3 extends over 20 amino acids. V was clipped by 4 bases and J by 1 base; unmatched bases: 14. Germline-derived CDR1 and CDR2 are LGHNA and YSLEER. This sample is drawn from a study of blood T cell repertoires in COVID-19. Across the whole study: Collection of acute and convalescent COVID-19 samples took place in the United States, Italy and Spain.

In the authors' workflow: Cell counts per sample came from amplifying reference gene primers. The data were produced by immunoSEQ multiplex PCR, yet TCRdb's version contains in-frame clones alone and is incomplete. The D gene and trimming were derived from the DNA, and the V and J assignments and clone size from that table. The sample contains approximately 280,000 clones, 70% to 90% of which appear only once. The specimen was peripheral blood. The chain links TRBV4-3 to TRBJ2-2, with TRBD2 matching 11 bases. This receptor was taken from a man aged 18 to 30 with active or convalescent COVID-19. The CDR3 DNA sequence: TGCGCCAGCAGCCGGGCTGGGATAGCGGGGGGGCCTTTGAACACCGGGGAGCTGTTTTTT. Translating it yields CASSRAGIAGGPLNTGELFF.